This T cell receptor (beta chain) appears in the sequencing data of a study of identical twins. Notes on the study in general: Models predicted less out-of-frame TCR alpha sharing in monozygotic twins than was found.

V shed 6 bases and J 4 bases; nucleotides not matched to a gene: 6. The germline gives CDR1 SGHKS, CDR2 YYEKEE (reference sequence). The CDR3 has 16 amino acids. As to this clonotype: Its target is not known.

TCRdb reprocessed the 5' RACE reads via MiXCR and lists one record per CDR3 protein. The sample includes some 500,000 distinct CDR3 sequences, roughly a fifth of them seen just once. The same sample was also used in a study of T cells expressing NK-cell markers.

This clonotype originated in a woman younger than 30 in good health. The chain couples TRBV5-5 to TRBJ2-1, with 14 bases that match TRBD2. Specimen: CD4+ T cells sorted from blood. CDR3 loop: CASKGTSGGEYNEQFF. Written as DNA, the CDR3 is TGTGCCAGCAAGGGGACTAGCGGGGGTGAATACAATGAGCAGTTCTTC.